These T cell receptor beta chains were read from a single sample in a study of cytomegalovirus exposure and HLA in healthy donors. This table comes from immunoSEQ multiplex PCR, and its TCRdb copy is limited to in-frame clones, with some not included. This sample yields tens of thousands of clones, of which about 89% are seen a single time; 0.95% to 1.5% belongs to the top ten. Specimen: PBMCs. These receptors originate from a woman under 30 in good health and CMV-seronegative. Each CDR3 is given with its conserved first and last residue. Fields, in order: clone size, D gene, V gene, J gene, CDR3 protein, CDR3 DNA. A D gene is named only where the DNA matches it firmly. Size tells how often a clone was seen (once, few, many) or the class of an expanded clone, and some rows leave it out.

.,TRBD2,TRBV18,TRBJ2-3,CASSPTTSGATDTQYF,TGTGCCAGCTCACCGACGACTAGCGGGGCCACAGATACGCAGTATTTT
once,TRBD2,TRBV27,TRBJ2-3,CASSLRGLAGLTDTQYF,TGTGCCAGCAGTTTACGGGGACTAGCGGGACTAACAGATACGCAGTATTTT
.,.,TRBV27,TRBJ1-2,CASSSRLTANYGYTF,TGTGCCAGCAGTTCCCGTCTTACAGCTAACTATGGCTACACCTTC
few,.,TRBV30,TRBJ2-3,CAWSRLEVGTDTQYF,TGTGCCTGGAGTCGACTAGAGGTAGGCACAGATACGCAGTATTTT
.,TRBD1,TRBV4-1,TRBJ1-2,CASSPQQGADYGYTF,TGCGCCAGCAGCCCCCAACAGGGGGCGGACTATGGCTACACCTTC
.,.,TRBV29-1,TRBJ2-3,CSVVAGAGTDTQYF,TGCAGCGTTGTCGCGGGGGCGGGGACAGATACGCAGTATTTT
once,TRBD2,TRBV28,TRBJ2-7,CASSLGLGYSYEQYF,TGTGCCAGCAGTTTAGGACTAGGTTACTCCTACGAGCAGTACTTC
.,.,TRBV6-6,TRBJ2-7,CASSYNQGIEQYF,TGTGCCAGCAGTTACAATCAGGGGATCGAGCAGTACTTC
once,TRBD1,TRBV18,TRBJ1-4,CASSRGQGEKLFF,TGTGCCAGCTCGCGAGGACAGGGTGAAAAACTGTTTTTT
.,TRBD1,TRBV5-6,TRBJ1-1,CASSLVRDRNTEAFF,TGTGCCAGCAGCTTGGTTCGGGACAGAAACACTGAAGCTTTCTTT
.,TRBD2,TRBV10-3,TRBJ2-7,CAISGGRAAYEQYF,TGTGCCATCAGTGGGGGGAGGGCCGCTTACGAGCAGTACTTC
.,.,TRBV27,TRBJ2-3,CASTPIDSRTDTQYF,TGTGCCAGCACCCCCATAGACAGCCGCACAGATACGCAGTATTTT
.,TRBD1,TRBV6-5,TRBJ1-4,CASRLSGQGNEKLFF,TGTGCCAGCAGATTATCGGGACAGGGTAATGAAAAACTGTTTTTT
.,TRBD2,TRBV7-2,TRBJ2-3,CASGRGEERDSTDTQYF,TGTGCCAGCGGGAGGGGTGAGGAGCGGGATAGCACAGATACGCAGTATTTT
.,.,TRBV5-6,TRBJ1-4,CASSLEQGPTNEKLFF,TGTGCCAGCAGCTTGGAACAGGGCCCAACTAATGAAAAACTGTTTTTT
.,TRBD2,TRBV10-2,TRBJ2-5,CASRDLSPLAGAGETQYF,TGCGCCAGCAGGGACCTCTCCCCACTAGCGGGAGCGGGGGAGACCCAGTACTTC
.,.,TRBV30,TRBJ1-3,CAWTISGNTIYF,TGTGCCTGGACCATCTCTGGAAACACCATATATTTT
.,.,TRBV11-3,TRBJ2-7,CASNSQSGWGHEQYF,TGTGCCAGCAACAGTCAGTCAGGGTGGGGGCACGAGCAGTACTTC
once,.,TRBV19,TRBJ2-2,CASSLALDTGELFF,TGTGCCAGTAGCTTAGCTCTGGACACCGGGGAGCTGTTTTTT
.,.,TRBV19,TRBJ1-2,CASSTDGGPTNYGYTF,TGTGCCAGTAGTACGGACGGAGGACCAACTAACTATGGCTACACCTTC
.,TRBD1,TRBV13,TRBJ2-7,CASSWGTGRYSYEQYF,TGTGCCAGCAGCTGGGGGACAGGGCGGTACTCCTACGAGCAGTACTTC
.,.,TRBV30,TRBJ2-3,CAWSIFRGSSTDTQYF,TGTGCCTGGAGCATATTCCGCGGATCTAGCACAGATACGCAGTATTTT
.,.,TRBV7-2,TRBJ2-2,CASSLAGGENTGELFF,TGTGCCAGCAGCTTAGCAGGTGGAGAGAACACCGGGGAGCTGTTTTTT
.,.,TRBV4-1,TRBJ2-7,CASSQGLKSEQYF,TGCGCCAGCAGCCAAGGACTCAAGAGCGAGCAGTACTTC
.,.,TRBV6-5,TRBJ1-4,CASYPGGDNEKLFF,TGTGCCAGCTACCCGGGTGGAGATAATGAAAAACTGTTTTTT
.,.,TRBV10-3,TRBJ2-7,CAMSSRLVDEQYF,TGTGCCATGAGCAGCCGACTAGTCGACGAGCAGTACTTC
.,.,TRBV20-1,TRBJ2-7,CSVGDEQYF,TGCAGTGTGGGAGACGAGCAGTACTTC
.,TRBD1,TRBV6-5,TRBJ2-7,CASRQQGASYEQYF,TGTGCCAGCAGGCAACAGGGGGCCTCCTACGAGCAGTACTTC
.,TRBD2,TRBV11-2,TRBJ2-2,CASSRLAGLVGELFF,TGTGCCAGCAGTAGACTAGCTGGTTTAGTCGGGGAGCTGTTTTTT
.,.,TRBV5-6,TRBJ2-1,CASSLDGGNEQFF,TGTGCCAGCAGCTTGGATGGGGGGAATGAGCAGTTCTTC
.,.,TRBV2,TRBJ1-1,CASGDTPFNTEAFF,TGTGCCAGTGGGGACACCCCCTTTAACACTGAAGCTTTCTTT
.,TRBD1,TRBV14,TRBJ2-3,CASSQDRVIDTQYF,TGTGCCAGCAGCCAGGACAGGGTGATTGATACGCAGTATTTT
once,TRBD1,TRBV4-2,TRBJ2-5,CASSPAATGGGEETQYF,TGTGCCAGCAGCCCCGCGGCAACAGGGGGCGGGGAGGAGACCCAGTACTTC
.,TRBD1,TRBV7-2,TRBJ2-2,CASSWGQGGTGELFF,TGTGCCAGCAGCTGGGGACAGGGCGGCACCGGGGAGCTGTTTTTT
.,TRBD2,TRBV27,TRBJ2-1,CASSDPGTSPFF,TGTGCCAGCAGTGACCCCGGGACTAGTCCGTTCTTC
.,TRBD1,TRBV10-3,TRBJ1-2,CAISDRQGVSGGYTF,TGTGCCATCAGTGATAGACAGGGAGTCTCCGGTGGCTACACCTTC
.,.,TRBV7-9,TRBJ1-2,CASSSSRGSTNYGYTF,TGTGCCAGCAGCTCCAGTCGGGGTAGTACTAACTATGGCTACACCTTC
.,.,TRBV9,TRBJ1-3,CASSSSMAVLGNTIYF,TGTGCCAGCAGCTCCTCAATGGCGGTCCTCGGAAACACCATATATTTT
.,.,TRBV28,TRBJ2-3,CASITRTLGGKTDTQYF,TGTGCCAGCATCACGAGGACGCTCGGCGGGAAGACAGATACGCAGTATTTT
.,.,TRBV19,TRBJ2-2,CASCWGVNTGELFF,TGTGCCAGTTGTTGGGGCGTGAACACCGGGGAGCTGTTTTTT
.,TRBD2,TRBV11-3,TRBJ2-1,CASSPAGQMGLAGTDEQFF,TGTGCCAGCAGCCCAGCAGGTCAGATGGGACTAGCGGGGACGGATGAGCAGTTCTTC
once,.,TRBV28,TRBJ1-1,CASSVGGGNTEAFF,TGTGCCAGCAGCGTTGGGGGGGGGAACACTGAAGCTTTCTTT
once,TRBD2,TRBV4-2,TRBJ2-2,CASSSIVGSGGLNTGELFF,TGTGCCAGCAGCTCGATAGTAGGTAGCGGGGGGCTCAACACCGGGGAGCTGTTTTTT
.,TRBD1,TRBV15,TRBJ1-1,CATSRNRDRVAFF,TGTGCCACCAGCAGAAATCGCGACAGGGTGGCTTTCTTT
.,TRBD1,TRBV19,TRBJ2-1,CASTRIGDRGYNEQFF,TGTGCCAGTACCCGGATCGGGGACAGGGGATACAATGAGCAGTTCTTC
once,.,TRBV5-1,TRBJ2-3,CASSPPGHLITDTQYF,TGCGCCAGCAGCCCTCCGGGACATCTTATCACAGATACGCAGTATTTT
.,TRBD1,TRBV28,TRBJ2-2,CASSEQGATGELFF,TGTGCCAGCAGCGAGCAGGGGGCGACCGGGGAGCTGTTTTTT
few,.,TRBV9,TRBJ2-7,CASSPSGDTREQYF,TGTGCCAGCAGCCCCTCGGGTGATACACGCGAGCAGTACTTC
.,TRBD2,TRBV11-3,TRBJ2-2,CASSLDLPAGENTGELFF,TGTGCCAGCAGCTTAGATTTGCCGGCGGGGGAGAACACCGGGGAGCTGTTTTTT
.,.,TRBV6-5,TRBJ2-3,CASTRGFLITDTQYF,TGTGCCAGCACTCGGGGGTTTTTGATCACAGATACGCAGTATTTT
.,.,TRBV4-1,TRBJ1-6,CASSQDEQARVSPLHF,TGCGCCAGCAGCCAAGACGAACAGGCCCGAGTATCACCCCTCCACTTT
.,.,TRBV28,TRBJ1-3,CASSSTGLTGNTIYF,TGTGCCAGCAGCTCCACAGGTCTGACTGGAAACACCATATATTTT
.,.,TRBV6-5,TRBJ1-1,CASSLSENTEAFF,TGTGCCAGCAGCCTCAGCGAGAACACTGAAGCTTTCTTT